The present entry profiles one T cell receptor (beta chain) with its context. The V and J ends lost 4 bases and 4 bases, in that order; junction bases with no gene match: 1. CDR3 length equals 14 residues. Germline CDR1 and CDR2: MRHNA and SNTAGT. This sample stems from a study of blood T cell repertoires in COVID-19. Across the whole study: The United States, Italy and Spain provided the acute and convalescent COVID-19 samples.

Sequenced by immunoSEQ multiplex PCR; TCRdb stores in-frame clones only, minus some. Of about 170,000 clones listed, about 86% are singletons. The V gene is TRBV6-4, the J gene TRBJ2-3, with 11 positions matching TRBD1. The sample taken for sequencing was peripheral blood. This clonotype was sampled from a woman in her fifties or sixties with COVID-19, enrolled during active disease. CDR3 sequence: CASSGTGGADTQYF. The CDR3 bases are TGTGCCAGCAGTGGGACAGGGGGCGCAGATACGCAGTATTTT.